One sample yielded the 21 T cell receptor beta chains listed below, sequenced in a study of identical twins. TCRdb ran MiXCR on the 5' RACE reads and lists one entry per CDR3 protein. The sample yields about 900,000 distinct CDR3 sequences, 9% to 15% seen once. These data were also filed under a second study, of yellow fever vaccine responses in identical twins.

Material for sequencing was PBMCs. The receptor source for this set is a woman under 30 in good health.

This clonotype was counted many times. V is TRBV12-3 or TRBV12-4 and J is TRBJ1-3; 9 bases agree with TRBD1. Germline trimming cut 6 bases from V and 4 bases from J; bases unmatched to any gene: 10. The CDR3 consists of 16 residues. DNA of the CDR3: TGTGCCAGCAGGCTAAGAGGACAGGGGACAGGAAACACCATATATTTT. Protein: CASRLRGQGTGNTIYF.

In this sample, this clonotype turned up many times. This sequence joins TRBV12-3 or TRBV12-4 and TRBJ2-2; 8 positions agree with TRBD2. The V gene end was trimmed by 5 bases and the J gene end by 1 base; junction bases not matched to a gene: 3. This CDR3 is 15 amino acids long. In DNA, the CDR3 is TGTGCCAGCAGTGGACTAGCACAGAACACCGGGGAGCTGTTTTTT. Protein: CASSGLAQNTGELFF.

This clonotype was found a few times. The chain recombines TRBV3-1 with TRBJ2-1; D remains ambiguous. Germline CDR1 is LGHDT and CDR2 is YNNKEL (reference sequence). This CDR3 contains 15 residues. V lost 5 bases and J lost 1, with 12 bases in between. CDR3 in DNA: TGTGCCAGCAGCTCTACTTTGGGATCCTACAATGAGCAGTTCTTC. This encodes CASSSTLGSYNEQFF.

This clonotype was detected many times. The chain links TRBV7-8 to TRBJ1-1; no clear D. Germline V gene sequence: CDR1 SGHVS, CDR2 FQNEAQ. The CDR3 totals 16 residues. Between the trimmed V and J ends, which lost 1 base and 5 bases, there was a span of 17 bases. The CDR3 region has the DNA TGTGCCAGCAGCTTAGTTGGGGTAACGGGGAGTACTGAAGCTTTCTTT. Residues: CASSLVGVTGSTEAFF.

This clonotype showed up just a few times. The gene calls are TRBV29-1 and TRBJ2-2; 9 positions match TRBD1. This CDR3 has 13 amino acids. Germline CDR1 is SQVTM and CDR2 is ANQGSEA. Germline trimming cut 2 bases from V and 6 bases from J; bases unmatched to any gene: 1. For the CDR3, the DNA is TGCAGCGTTGAATGGACAGGGGCCGGGGAGCTGTTTTTT. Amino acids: CSVEWTGAGELFF.

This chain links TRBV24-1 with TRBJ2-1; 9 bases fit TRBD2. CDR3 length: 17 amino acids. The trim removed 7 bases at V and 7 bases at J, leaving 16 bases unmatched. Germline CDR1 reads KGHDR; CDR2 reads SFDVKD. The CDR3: CATRSLTGTSLANEQFF. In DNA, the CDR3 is TGTGCCACCAGATCACTAACCGGGACTAGCCTTGCTAATGAGCAGTTCTTC.

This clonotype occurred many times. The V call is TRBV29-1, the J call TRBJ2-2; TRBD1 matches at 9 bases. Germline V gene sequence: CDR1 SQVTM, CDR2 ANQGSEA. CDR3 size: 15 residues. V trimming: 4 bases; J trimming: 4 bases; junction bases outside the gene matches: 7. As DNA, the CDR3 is TGCAGCGTTGGACCCTTGACAGGGGGCACCGGGGAGCTGTTTTTT. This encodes CSVGPLTGGTGELFF.

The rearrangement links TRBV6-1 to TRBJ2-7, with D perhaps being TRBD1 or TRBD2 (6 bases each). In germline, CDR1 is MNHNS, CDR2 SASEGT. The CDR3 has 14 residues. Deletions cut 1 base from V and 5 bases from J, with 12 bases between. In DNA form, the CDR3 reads TGTGCCAGCAGTGAAGAGCCGGGGGCCGACGAGCAGTACTTC. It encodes CASSEEPGADEQYF.

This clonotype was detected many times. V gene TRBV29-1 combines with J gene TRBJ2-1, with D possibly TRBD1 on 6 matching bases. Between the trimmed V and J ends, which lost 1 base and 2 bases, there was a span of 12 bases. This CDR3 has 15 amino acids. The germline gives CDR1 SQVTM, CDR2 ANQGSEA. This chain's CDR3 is CSVEGTPGAYNEQFF. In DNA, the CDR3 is TGCAGCGTTGAAGGGACCCCAGGGGCCTACAATGAGCAGTTCTTC.

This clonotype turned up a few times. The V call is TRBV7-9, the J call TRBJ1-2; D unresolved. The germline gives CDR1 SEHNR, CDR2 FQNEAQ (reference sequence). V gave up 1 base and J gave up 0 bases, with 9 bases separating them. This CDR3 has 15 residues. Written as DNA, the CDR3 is TGTGCCAGCAGCTTAGTAGACACTTCTAACTATGGCTACACCTTC. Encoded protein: CASSLVDTSNYGYTF.

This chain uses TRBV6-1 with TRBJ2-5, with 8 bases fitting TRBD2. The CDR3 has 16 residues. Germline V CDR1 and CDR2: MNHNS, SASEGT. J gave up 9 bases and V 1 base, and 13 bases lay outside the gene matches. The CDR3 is CASSEVSSGPRAAQYF. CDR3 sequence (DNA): TGTGCCAGCAGTGAAGTTTCTAGCGGGCCCCGGGCGGCCCAGTACTTC.

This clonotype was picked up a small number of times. The CDR3: CASSDAAGGPHEQFF. In DNA form, the CDR3 reads TGTGCCAGCAGTGACGCGGCGGGAGGGCCCCATGAGCAGTTCTTC. The rearrangement joins TRBV6-1 to TRBJ2-1; 9 bases agree with TRBD2. V gave up 3 bases and J gave up 8 bases; unmatched junction bases: 8. Germline CDR1 MNHNS, CDR2 SASEGT. The CDR3 is made up of 15 amino acids.

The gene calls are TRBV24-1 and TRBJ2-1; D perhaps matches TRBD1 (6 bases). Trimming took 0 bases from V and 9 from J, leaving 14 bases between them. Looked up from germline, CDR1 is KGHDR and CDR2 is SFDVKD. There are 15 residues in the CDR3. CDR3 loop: CATSDLQARGGEQFF. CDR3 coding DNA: TGTGCCACCAGTGATTTGCAGGCCAGGGGCGGTGAGCAGTTCTTC.

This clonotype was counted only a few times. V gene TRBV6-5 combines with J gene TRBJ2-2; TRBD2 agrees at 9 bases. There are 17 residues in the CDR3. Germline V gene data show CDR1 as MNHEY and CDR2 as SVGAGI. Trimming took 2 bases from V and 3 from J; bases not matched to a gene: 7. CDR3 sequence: CASSYRPSGTDTGELFF. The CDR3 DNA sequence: TGTGCCAGCAGTTACCGGCCTAGCGGGACGGACACCGGGGAGCTGTTTTTT.

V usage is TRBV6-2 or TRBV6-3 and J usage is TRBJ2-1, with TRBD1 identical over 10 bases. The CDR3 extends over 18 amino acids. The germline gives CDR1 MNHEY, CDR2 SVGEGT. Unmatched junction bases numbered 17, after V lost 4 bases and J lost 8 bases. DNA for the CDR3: TGTGCCAGCAGTTCACAGACAGGGGGCGGGAGAGTAGTGTATGAGCAGTTCTTC. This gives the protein CASSSQTGGGRVVYEQFF.

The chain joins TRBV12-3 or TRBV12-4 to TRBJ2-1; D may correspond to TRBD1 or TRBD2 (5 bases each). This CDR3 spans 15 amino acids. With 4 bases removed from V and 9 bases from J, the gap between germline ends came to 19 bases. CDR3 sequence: CASSYFGTQNTEQFF. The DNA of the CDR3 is TGTGCCAGCAGTTATTTTGGGACCCAAAACACTGAGCAGTTCTTC.

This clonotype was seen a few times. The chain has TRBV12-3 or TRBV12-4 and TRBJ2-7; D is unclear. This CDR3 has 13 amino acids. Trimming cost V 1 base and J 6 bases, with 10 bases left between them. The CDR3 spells CASSLDTWREQYV. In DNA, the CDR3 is TGTGCCAGCAGTTTAGATACCTGGCGCGAGCAGTACGTC.

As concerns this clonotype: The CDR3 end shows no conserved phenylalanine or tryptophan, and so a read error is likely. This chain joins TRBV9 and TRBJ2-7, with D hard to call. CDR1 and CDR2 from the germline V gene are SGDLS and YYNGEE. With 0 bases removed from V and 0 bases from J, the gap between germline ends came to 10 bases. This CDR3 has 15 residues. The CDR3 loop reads CASSVAAPSSYEQYI. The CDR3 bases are TGTGCCAGCAGCGTAGCAGCGCCGAGCTCCTACGAGCAGTACATC.

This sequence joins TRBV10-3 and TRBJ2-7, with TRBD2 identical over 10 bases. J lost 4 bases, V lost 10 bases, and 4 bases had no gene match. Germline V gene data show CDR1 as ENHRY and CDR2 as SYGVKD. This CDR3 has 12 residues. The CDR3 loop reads CATGLAVYEQYF. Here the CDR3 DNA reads TGTGCCACCGGACTAGCGGTTTACGAGCAGTACTTC.

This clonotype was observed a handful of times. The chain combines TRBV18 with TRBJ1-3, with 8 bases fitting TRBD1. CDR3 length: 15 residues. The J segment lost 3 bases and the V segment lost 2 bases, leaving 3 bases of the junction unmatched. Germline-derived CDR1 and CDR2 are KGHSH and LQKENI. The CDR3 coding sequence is TGTGCCAGCTCACCATCGGGACAGGATGGAAACACCATATATTTT. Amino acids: CASSPSGQDGNTIYF. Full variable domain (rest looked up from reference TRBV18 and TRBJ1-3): NAGVMQNPRHLVRRRGQEARLRCSPMKGHSHVYWYRQLPEEGLKFMVYLQKENIIDESGMPKERFSAEFPKEGPSILRIQQVVRGDSAAYFCASSPSGQDGNTIYFGEGSWLTVV.

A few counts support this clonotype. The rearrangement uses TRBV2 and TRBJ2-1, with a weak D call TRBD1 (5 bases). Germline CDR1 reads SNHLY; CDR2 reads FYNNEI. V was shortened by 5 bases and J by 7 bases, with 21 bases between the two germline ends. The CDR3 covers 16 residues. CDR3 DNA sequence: TGTGCCAGCAGTCCCGTAGGTCAGGGAATTGGGAATGAGCAGTTCTTC. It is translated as CASSPVGQGIGNEQFF. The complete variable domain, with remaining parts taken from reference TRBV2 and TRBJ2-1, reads EPEVTQTPSHQVTQMGQEVILRCVPISNHLYFYWYRQILGQKVEFLVSFYNNEISEKSEIFDDQFSVERPDGSNFTLKIRSTKLEDSAMYFCASSPVGQGIGNEQFFGPGTRLTVL.